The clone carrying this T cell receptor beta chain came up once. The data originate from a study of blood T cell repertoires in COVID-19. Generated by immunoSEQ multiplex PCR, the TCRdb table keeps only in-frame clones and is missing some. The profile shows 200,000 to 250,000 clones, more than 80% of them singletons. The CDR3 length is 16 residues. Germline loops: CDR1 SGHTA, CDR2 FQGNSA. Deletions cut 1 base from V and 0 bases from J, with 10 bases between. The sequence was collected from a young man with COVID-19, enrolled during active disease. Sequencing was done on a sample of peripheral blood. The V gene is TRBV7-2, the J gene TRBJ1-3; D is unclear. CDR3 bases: TGTGCCAGCAGCTTAGGGGCCCCCAGCTCTGGAAACACCATATATTTT. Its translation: CASSLGAPSSGNTIYF.